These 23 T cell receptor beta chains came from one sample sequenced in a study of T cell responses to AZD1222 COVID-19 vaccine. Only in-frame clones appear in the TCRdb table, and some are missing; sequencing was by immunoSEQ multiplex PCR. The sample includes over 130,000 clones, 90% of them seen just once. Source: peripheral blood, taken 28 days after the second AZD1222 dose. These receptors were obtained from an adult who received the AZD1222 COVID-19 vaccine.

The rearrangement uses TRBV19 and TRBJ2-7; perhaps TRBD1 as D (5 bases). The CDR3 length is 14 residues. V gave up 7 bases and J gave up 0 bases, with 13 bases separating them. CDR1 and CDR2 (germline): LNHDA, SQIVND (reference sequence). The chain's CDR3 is CASTLPDSSYEQYF. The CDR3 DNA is TGTGCCAGTACCCTGCCTGACAGCTCCTACGAGCAGTACTTC.

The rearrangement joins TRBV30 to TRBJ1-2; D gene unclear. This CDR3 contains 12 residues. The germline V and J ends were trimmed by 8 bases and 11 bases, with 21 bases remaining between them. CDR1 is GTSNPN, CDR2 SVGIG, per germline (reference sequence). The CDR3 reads CAGRAELGEYTF. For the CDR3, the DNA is TGTGCCGGACGAGCCGAATTAGGTGAATACACCTTC.

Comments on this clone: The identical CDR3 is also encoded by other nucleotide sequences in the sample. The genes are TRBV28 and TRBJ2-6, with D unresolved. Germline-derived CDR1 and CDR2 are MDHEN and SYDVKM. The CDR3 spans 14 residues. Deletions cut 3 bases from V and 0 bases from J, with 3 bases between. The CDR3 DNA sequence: TGTGCCAGCAGTTTGAGCTCTGGGGCCAACGTCCTGACTTTC. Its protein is CASSLSSGANVLTF.

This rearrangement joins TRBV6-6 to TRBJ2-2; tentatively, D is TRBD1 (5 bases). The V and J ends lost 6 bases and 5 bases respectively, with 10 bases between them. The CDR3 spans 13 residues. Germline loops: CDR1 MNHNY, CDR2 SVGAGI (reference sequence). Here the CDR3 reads CASSQDITGELFF. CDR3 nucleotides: TGTGCCAGCAGCCAGGACATAACCGGGGAGCTGTTTTTT.

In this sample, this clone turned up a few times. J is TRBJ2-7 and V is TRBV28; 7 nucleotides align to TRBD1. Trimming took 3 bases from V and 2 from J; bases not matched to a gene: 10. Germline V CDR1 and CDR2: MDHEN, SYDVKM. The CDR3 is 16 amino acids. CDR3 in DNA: TGTGCCAGCAGTTTCGTCGGACAGGAAGGGGCCTACGAGCAGTACTTC. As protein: CASSFVGQEGAYEQYF.

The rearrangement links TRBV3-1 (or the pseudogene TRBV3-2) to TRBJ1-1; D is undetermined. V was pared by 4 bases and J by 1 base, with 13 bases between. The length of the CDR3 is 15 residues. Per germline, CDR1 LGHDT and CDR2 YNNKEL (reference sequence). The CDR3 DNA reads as TGTGCCAGCAGCCTTTCACAGATCTCGAACACTGAAGCTTTCTTT. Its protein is CASSLSQISNTEAFF.

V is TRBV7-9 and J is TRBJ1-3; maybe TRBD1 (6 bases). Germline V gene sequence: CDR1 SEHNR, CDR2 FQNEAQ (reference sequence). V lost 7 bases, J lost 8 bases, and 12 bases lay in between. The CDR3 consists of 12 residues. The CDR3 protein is CASIGDKDTIYF. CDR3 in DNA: TGTGCCAGCATCGGGGACAAGGACACCATATATTTT.

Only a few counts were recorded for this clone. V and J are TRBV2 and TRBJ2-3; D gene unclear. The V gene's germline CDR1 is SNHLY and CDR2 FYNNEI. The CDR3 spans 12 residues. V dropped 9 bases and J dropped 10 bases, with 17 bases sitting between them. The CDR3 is CARGGRVSAQYF. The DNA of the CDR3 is TGTGCCAGAGGCGGCCGTGTCTCGGCGCAGTATTTT.

CDR3 protein: CASSFGSNYGYTF. The DNA for the CDR3 is TGCGCCAGCAGCTTTGGGAGCAACTATGGCTACACCTTC. The chain links TRBV5-1 to TRBJ1-2, with D unclear. Germline V CDR1 and CDR2: SGHRS, YFSETQ. This CDR3 has 13 residues. V shed 2 bases and J shed 2 bases, with 7 bases lying between them.

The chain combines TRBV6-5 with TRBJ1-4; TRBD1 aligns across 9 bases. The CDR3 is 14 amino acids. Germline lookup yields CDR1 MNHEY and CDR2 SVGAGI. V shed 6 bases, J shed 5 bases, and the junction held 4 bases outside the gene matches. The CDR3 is CASRPDRGNEKLFF. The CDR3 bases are TGTGCCAGCAGACCGGACAGGGGAAATGAAAAACTGTTTTTT.

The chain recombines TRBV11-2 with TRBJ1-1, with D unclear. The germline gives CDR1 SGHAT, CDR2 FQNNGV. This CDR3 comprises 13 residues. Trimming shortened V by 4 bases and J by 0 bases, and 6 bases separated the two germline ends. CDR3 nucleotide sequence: TGTGCCAGCAGCTACGGTATGAACACTGAAGCTTTCTTT. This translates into CASSYGMNTEAFF. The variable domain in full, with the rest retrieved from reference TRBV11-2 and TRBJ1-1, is EAGVAQSPRYKIIEKRQSVAFWCNPISGHATLYWYQQILGQGPKLLIQFQNNGVVDDSQLPKDRFSAERLKGVDSTLKIQPAKLEDSAVYLCASSYGMNTEAFFGQGTRLTVV.

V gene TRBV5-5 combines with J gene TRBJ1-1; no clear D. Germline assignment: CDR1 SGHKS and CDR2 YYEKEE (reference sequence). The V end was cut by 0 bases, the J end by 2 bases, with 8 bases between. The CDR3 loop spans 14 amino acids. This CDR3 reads CASSLGWANTEAFF. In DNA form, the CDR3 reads TGTGCCAGCAGCTTGGGTTGGGCCAACACTGAAGCTTTCTTT.

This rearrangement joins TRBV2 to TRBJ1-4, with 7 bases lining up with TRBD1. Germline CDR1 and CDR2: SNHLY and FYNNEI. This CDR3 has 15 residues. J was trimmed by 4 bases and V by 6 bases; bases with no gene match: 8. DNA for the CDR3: TGTGCCAGCAGCCCAGAGACAGGGTATAATGAAAAACTGTTTTTT. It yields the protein CASSPETGYNEKLFF. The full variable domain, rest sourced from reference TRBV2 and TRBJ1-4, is EPEVTQTPSHQVTQMGQEVILRCVPISNHLYFYWYRQILGQKVEFLVSFYNNEISEKSEIFDDQFSVERPDGSNFTLKIRSTKLEDSAMYFCASSPETGYNEKLFFGSGTQLSVL.

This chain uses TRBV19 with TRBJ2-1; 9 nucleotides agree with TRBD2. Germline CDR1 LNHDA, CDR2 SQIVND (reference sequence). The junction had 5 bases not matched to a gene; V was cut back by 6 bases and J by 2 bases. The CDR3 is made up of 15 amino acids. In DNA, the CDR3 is TGTGCCAGTAGCCTAGCGGGGAATCCCTACAATGAGCAGTTCTTC. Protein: CASSLAGNPYNEQFF. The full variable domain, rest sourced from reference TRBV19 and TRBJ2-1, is DGGITQSPKYLFRKEGQNVTLSCEQNLNHDAMYWYRQDPGQGLRLIYYSQIVNDFQKGDIAEGYSVSREKKESFPLTVTSAQKNPTAFYLCASSLAGNPYNEQFFGPGTRLTVL.

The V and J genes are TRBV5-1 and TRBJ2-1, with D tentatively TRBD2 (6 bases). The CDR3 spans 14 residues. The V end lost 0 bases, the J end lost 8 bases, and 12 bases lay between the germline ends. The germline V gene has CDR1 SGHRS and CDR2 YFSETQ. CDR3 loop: CASSLGRGLDEQFF. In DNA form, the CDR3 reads TGCGCCAGCAGCTTGGGCCGGGGGTTGGATGAGCAGTTCTTC.

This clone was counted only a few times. As DNA, the CDR3 is TGCGCCAGCAGTGACCCTCTGACCCAAGCCGAGCAGTACTTC. Translating gives CASSDPLTQAEQYF. The J gene is TRBJ2-7, the V gene TRBV10-1; D is undetermined. CDR3 length: 14 residues. V lost 3 bases, J lost 6 bases, and 15 bases lay in between. Germline V gives CDR1 WNHNN, CDR2 SYGVQD (reference sequence).

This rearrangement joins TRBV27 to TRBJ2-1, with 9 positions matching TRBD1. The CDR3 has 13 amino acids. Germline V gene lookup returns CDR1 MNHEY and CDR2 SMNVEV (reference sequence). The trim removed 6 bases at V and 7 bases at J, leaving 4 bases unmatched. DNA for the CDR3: TGTGCCAGCAGCGGGACAGGGTTTAATGAGCAGTTCTTC. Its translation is CASSGTGFNEQFF.

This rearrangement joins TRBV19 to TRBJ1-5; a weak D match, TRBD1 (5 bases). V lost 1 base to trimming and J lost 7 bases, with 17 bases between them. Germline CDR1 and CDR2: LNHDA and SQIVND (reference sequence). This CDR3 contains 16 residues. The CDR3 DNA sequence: TGTGCCAGTAGTATAGTAGTGTGGCAGGGCGGGCAGCCCCAGCATTTT. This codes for CASSIVVWQGGQPQHF.

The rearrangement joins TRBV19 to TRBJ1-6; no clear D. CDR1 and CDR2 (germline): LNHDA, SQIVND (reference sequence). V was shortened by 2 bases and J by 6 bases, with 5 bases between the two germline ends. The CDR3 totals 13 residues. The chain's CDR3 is CASSIQVNSPLHF. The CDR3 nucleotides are TGTGCCAGTAGTATACAAGTTAATTCACCCCTCCACTTT.

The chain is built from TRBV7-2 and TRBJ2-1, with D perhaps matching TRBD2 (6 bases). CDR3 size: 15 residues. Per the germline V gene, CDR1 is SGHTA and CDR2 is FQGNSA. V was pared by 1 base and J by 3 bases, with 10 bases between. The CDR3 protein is CASSLVGGGYNEQFF. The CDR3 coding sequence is TGTGCCAGCAGCTTAGTGGGGGGTGGCTACAATGAGCAGTTCTTC. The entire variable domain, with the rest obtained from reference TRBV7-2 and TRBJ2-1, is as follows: GAGVSQSPSNKVTEKGKDVELRCDPISGHTALYWYRQSLGQGLEFLIYFQGNSAPDKSGLPSDRFSAERTGGSVSTLTIQRTQQEDSAVYLCASSLVGGGYNEQFFGPGTRLTVL.

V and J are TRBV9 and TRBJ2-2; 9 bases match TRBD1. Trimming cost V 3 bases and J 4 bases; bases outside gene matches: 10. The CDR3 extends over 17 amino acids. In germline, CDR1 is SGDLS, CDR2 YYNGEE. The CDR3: CASSAPTGGWSTGELFF. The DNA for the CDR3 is TGTGCCAGCAGCGCGCCCACAGGGGGCTGGTCCACCGGGGAGCTGTTTTTT.

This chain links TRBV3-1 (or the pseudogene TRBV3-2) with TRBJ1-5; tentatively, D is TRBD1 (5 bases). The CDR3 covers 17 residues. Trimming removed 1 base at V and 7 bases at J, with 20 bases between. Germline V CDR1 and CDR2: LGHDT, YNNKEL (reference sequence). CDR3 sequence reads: CASSQGGAGRYAQPQHF. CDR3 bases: TGTGCCAGCAGCCAAGGAGGCGCAGGGCGCTATGCACAGCCCCAGCATTTT.

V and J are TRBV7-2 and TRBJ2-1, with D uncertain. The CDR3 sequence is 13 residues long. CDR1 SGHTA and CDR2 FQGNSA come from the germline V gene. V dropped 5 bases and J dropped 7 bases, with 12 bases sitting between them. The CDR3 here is CASSTSLGNEQFF. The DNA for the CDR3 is TGTGCCAGCAGCACCTCCCTCGGGAATGAGCAGTTCTTC. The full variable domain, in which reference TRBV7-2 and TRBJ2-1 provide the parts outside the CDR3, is GAGVSQSPSNKVTEKGKDVELRCDPISGHTALYWYRQSLGQGLEFLIYFQGNSAPDKSGLPSDRFSAERTGGSVSTLTIQRTQQEDSAVYLCASSTSLGNEQFFGPGTRLTVL.